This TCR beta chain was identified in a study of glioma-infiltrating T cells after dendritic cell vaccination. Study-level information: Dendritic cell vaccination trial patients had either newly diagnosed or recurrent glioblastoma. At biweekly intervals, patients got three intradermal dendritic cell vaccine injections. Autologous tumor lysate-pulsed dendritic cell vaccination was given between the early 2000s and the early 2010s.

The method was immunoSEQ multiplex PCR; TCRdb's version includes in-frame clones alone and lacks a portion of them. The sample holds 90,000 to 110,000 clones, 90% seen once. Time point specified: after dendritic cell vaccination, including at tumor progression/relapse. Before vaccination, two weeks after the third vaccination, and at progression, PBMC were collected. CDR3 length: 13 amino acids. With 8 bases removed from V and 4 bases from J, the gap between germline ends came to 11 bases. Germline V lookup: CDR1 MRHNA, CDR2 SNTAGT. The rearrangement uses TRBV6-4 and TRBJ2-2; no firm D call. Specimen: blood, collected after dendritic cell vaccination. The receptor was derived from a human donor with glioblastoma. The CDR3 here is CASSPGGTGELFF. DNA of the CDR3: TGTGCCAGCTCCCCGGGTGGCACCGGGGAGCTGTTTTTT.